The sequence of this T cell receptor (beta chain) was determined in a study of technical replicates of blood from several donors. The CDR3 extends over 13 amino acids. Germline V gene lookup returns CDR1 MNHNS and CDR2 SASEGT. V lost 6 bases, J lost 6 bases, and 3 bases stayed unmatched. TCRdb's copy holds only in-frame clones and misses some; the assay was immunoSEQ multiplex PCR. The table records around 86,000 clones, 96% of them present only once. Sequenced material: T cells isolated from PBMCs. This receptor was obtained from a human donor in good health. The J gene is TRBJ2-1, the V gene TRBV6-1; TRBD1 matches 9 bases. CDR3: CASSEQGANEQFF. In DNA form, the CDR3 reads TGTGCCAGCAGCGAACAGGGGGCCAATGAGCAGTTCTTC.